This TCR beta chain was recorded in a study of blood T cells in healthy people across ages. For the study at large: T cells yielded about one barcoded beta molecule per two cells through template switching.

Germline CDR1 reads SGHTA; CDR2 reads FQGNSA. V trimming: 2 bases; J trimming: 9 bases; junction bases outside the gene matches: 6. The CDR3 runs to 16 residues. Primers used in a second PCR of roughly 6 to 12 cycles were a sample-barcoded 5' primer and a J-beta primer mix. TCRdb analysed the 5' RACE reads with MiXCR anew, one entry per CDR3 protein. The sample consists of around 600,000 distinct CDR3 sequences, 47% of them appearing once. This clonotype was detected only a few times. Sequenced sample: blood. The sequence was collected from an elderly man in good health. V gene TRBV7-2 combines with J gene TRBJ2-1; TRBD2 matches at 14 bases. CDR3 in amino acids: CASSLPGLAGGGEQFF. The CDR3 nucleotides read TGTGCCAGCAGCTTACCCGGACTAGCGGGAGGTGGTGAGCAGTTCTTC.